Shown below are 27 T cell receptor beta chains from a single sample sequenced in a study of T cell responses to AZD1222 COVID-19 vaccine. Libraries were prepared by immunoSEQ multiplex PCR; TCRdb keeps only in-frame clonotypes and omits some of them. The profile shows 100,000 to 150,000 clones, 88% of them singletons. The source was peripheral blood, collected on day 0 of AZD1222 vaccination. The receptors were sampled from an adult in good health.

This chain uses TRBV6-6 with TRBJ2-5; possibly TRBD1 for D (5 bases). The germline V and J ends were trimmed by 0 bases and 6 bases, with 14 bases remaining between them. From germline, CDR1 is MNHNY and CDR2 SVGAGI (reference sequence). There are 15 residues in the CDR3. For the CDR3, the DNA is TGTGCCAGCAGTTACTCGTTCAGGGTCGGGCAGACCCAGTACTTC. This encodes CASSYSFRVGQTQYF.

The chain has TRBV4-1 and TRBJ2-3; 8 nucleotides align to TRBD2. J lost 2 bases, V lost 0 bases, and 10 bases had no gene match. Germline V lookup: CDR1 MGHRA, CDR2 YSYEKL. This CDR3 region has 18 residues. The CDR3 nucleotides are TGCGCCAGCAGCCAAGAGCCCGAGGGGCGGGGGGACACAGATACGCAGTATTTT. Translating gives CASSQEPEGRGDTDTQYF.

The chain carries TRBV13 and TRBJ1-6; 8 positions match TRBD1. CDR1 and CDR2 from the germline V gene are PRHDT and FYEKMQ (reference sequence). V gave up 3 bases and J gave up 8 bases; unmatched junction bases: 9. The CDR3 totals 16 residues. The CDR3 region is CASSFTSGQVDSPLHF. As DNA, the CDR3 is TGTGCCAGCAGCTTCACATCGGGACAGGTGGATTCACCCCTCCACTTT.

The chain links TRBV4-2 to TRBJ2-1; 16 bases are a match to TRBD2. The CDR3 length is 17 residues. Germline V CDR1 and CDR2: LGHNA, YNFKEQ. The trim removed 2 bases at V and 6 bases at J, leaving 4 bases unmatched. Here the CDR3 DNA reads TGTGCCAGCAGCCAATATGGGACTAGCGGGGGGGTCAATGAGCAGTTCTTC. Its protein product is CASSQYGTSGGVNEQFF.

The sample holds a few counts of this clone. The chain couples TRBV28 to TRBJ2-2; D is unresolved. CDR3 length: 14 amino acids. Trimming cost V 6 bases and J 6 bases, with 14 bases left between them. Germline CDR1 MDHEN, CDR2 SYDVKM. CDR3 nucleotide sequence: TGTGCCAGCAGAGAACGGTGGATTTCCGGGGAGCTGTTTTTT. The encoded protein is CASRERWISGELFF.

The rearrangement uses TRBV18 and TRBJ2-2; weak D call: TRBD2 (6 bases). The CDR3 totals 15 residues. V was shortened by 1 base and J by 3 bases, with 9 bases between the two germline ends. Germline-derived CDR1 and CDR2 are KGHSH and LQKENI. The CDR3 loop reads CASSPQGGDTGELFF. CDR3 nucleotide sequence: TGTGCCAGCTCACCACAGGGAGGTGACACCGGGGAGCTGTTTTTT. Filled out from reference TRBV18 and TRBJ2-2, the complete variable domain reads NAGVMQNPRHLVRRRGQEARLRCSPMKGHSHVYWYRQLPEEGLKFMVYLQKENIIDESGMPKERFSAEFPKEGPSILRIQQVVRGDSAAYFCASSPQGGDTGELFFGEGSRLTVL.

The chain links TRBV29-1 to TRBJ1-1; TRBD1 matches at 7 bases. CDR3 length equals 14 residues. With V trimmed by 3 bases and J by 4 bases, 8 bases remained unmatched. Germline V gene sequence: CDR1 SQVTM, CDR2 ANQGSEA. CDR3 nucleotide sequence: TGCAGCGTTGAGGTGACAGGGTGGGTCACTGAAGCTTTCTTT. It specifies CSVEVTGWVTEAFF. Full variable domain (missing parts from reference TRBV29-1 and TRBJ1-1): SAVISQKPSRDICQRGTSLTIQCQVDSQVTMMFWYRQQPGQSLTLIATANQGSEATYESGFVIDKFPISRPNLTFSTLTVSNMSPEDSSIYLCSVEVTGWVTEAFFGQGTRLTVV.

This clone has just one count. The rearrangement links TRBV9 to TRBJ1-4, with 10 bases identical to TRBD1. This CDR3 has 17 amino acids. Germline V gene sequence: CDR1 SGDLS, CDR2 YYNGEE. The junction had 8 bases not matched to a gene; V was cut back by 4 bases and J by 2 bases. As DNA, the CDR3 is TGTGCCAGCAGCCCTGGGACAGGGGATGTGACTAATGAAAAACTGTTTTTT. The encoded protein is CASSPGTGDVTNEKLFF.

The rearrangement links TRBV3-1 (or the pseudogene TRBV3-2) to TRBJ1-2; D gene unclear. Germline-derived CDR1 and CDR2 are LGHDT and YNNKEL (reference sequence). Trimming removed 5 bases from V and 0 bases from J, with 7 bases in between. The CDR3 length is 13 residues. CDR3 nucleotide sequence: TGTGCCAGCAGCACCAGAGCTAACTATGGCTACACCTTC. The encoded protein is CASSTRANYGYTF.

The rearrangement joins TRBV9 to TRBJ1-2, with a tentative D call TRBD1 (6 bases). The germline CDR1 and CDR2 sequences are SGDLS and YYNGEE. The CDR3 loop spans 15 amino acids. The ends were cut back, 2 bases at V and 8 bases at J, with 19 bases in the middle. CDR3 bases: TGTGCCAGCAGCGTTGAGGGGGGCCCCGAGGGAGGCTACACCTTC. It encodes CASSVEGGPEGGYTF.

Only a few counts were recorded for this clone. Other DNA variants within this sample encode the same CDR3. This chain links TRBV4-1 with TRBJ2-1, with unresolved D. The germline V gene has CDR1 MGHRA and CDR2 YSYEKL. This CDR3 spans 13 amino acids. Trimming shortened V by 0 bases and J by 4 bases, and 4 bases separated the two germline ends. The CDR3 spells CASSQDPYNEQFF. The CDR3 DNA reads TGCGCCAGCAGCCAAGACCCGTACAATGAGCAGTTCTTC.

This chain connects TRBV3-1 (or the pseudogene TRBV3-2) to TRBJ2-7; TRBD2 aligns across 7 bases. The length of the CDR3 is 16 residues. The V and J ends lost 4 bases and 3 bases, in that order; junction bases with no gene match: 12. Germline V gene data show CDR1 as LGHDT and CDR2 as YNNKEL (reference sequence). CDR3 region: CASSPGTKRGSYEQYF. The CDR3, as DNA: TGTGCCAGCAGCCCCGGGACTAAGCGGGGAAGCTACGAGCAGTACTTC.

The V and J genes are TRBV24-1 and TRBJ1-6, with TRBD1 matching 8 bases. J was trimmed by 0 bases and V by 3 bases; bases with no gene match: 3. The CDR3 spans 17 residues. Germline V gene sequence: CDR1 KGHDR, CDR2 SFDVKD. The CDR3 region is CATSDGQGGSYNSPLHF. DNA of the CDR3: TGTGCCACCAGTGATGGACAGGGTGGCTCCTATAATTCACCCCTCCACTTT.

In its sample, this clone was seen once. V is TRBV18 and J is TRBJ2-7; D remains ambiguous. Germline loops: CDR1 KGHSH, CDR2 LQKENI. CDR3 size: 18 residues. V was pared by 3 bases and J by 3 bases, with 24 bases between. The DNA of the CDR3 is TGTGCCAGCTCACCCCGTGGGAAGAGTGGCGGAGCTAGCTACGAGCAGTACTTC. Protein: CASSPRGKSGGASYEQYF.

This chain joins TRBV19 and TRBJ1-5, with a weak D call TRBD1 (5 bases). The V end lost 1 base, the J end lost 7 bases, and 14 bases lay between the germline ends. The length of the CDR3 is 15 residues. Germline V gene data show CDR1 as LNHDA and CDR2 as SQIVND (reference sequence). CDR3 nucleotides: TGTGCCAGTAGTATAGCCCCAGGCGGGGACCAGCCCCAGCATTTT. It translates to CASSIAPGGDQPQHF. Looking up the rest from reference TRBV19 and TRBJ1-5 gives the full variable domain: DGGITQSPKYLFRKEGQNVTLSCEQNLNHDAMYWYRQDPGQGLRLIYYSQIVNDFQKGDIAEGYSVSREKKESFPLTVTSAQKNPTAFYLCASSIAPGGDQPQHFGDGTRLSIL.

CDR3 in DNA: TGTGCCAGCAGCGGAGAGAATTCACCCCTCCACTTT. The encoded protein is CASSGENSPLHF. The gene calls are TRBV9 and TRBJ1-6; unclear D gene. Germline CDR1 and CDR2: SGDLS and YYNGEE. This CDR3 contains 12 residues. V was pared by 3 bases and J by 7 bases, with 5 bases between.

V and J are TRBV6-5 and TRBJ1-6; D possibly corresponds to TRBD1 (6 bases). V was shortened by 6 bases and J by 8 bases, with 14 bases between the two germline ends. CDR3 length: 14 residues. Germline lookup yields CDR1 MNHEY and CDR2 SVGAGI. CDR3 DNA sequence: TGTGCCAGCAGCCAGGACAGAGTATATTCACCCCTCCACTTT. It encodes CASSQDRVYSPLHF.

This clone was counted a single time. This chain connects TRBV5-5 to TRBJ2-7, with 7 nucleotides matching TRBD2. V was pared by 0 bases and J by 4 bases, with 4 bases of the junction left unmatched. CDR3 length equals 14 residues. From germline, CDR1 is SGHKS and CDR2 YYEKEE (reference sequence). The CDR3 loop is CASSLALGGYEQYF. The CDR3, as DNA: TGTGCCAGCAGCTTGGCTCTGGGGGGGTACGAGCAGTACTTC.

The chain employs TRBV18 and TRBJ2-2; D is unclear. The germline V gene has CDR1 KGHSH and CDR2 LQKENI. The CDR3 spans 15 residues. Between the trimmed V and J ends, which lost 0 bases and 5 bases, there was a span of 10 bases. CDR3 coding DNA: TGTGCCAGCTCACCACCGGTGGCAGCAACCGGGGAGCTGTTTTTT. This translates into CASSPPVAATGELFF. The full variable domain, rest sourced from reference TRBV18 and TRBJ2-2, is NAGVMQNPRHLVRRRGQEARLRCSPMKGHSHVYWYRQLPEEGLKFMVYLQKENIIDESGMPKERFSAEFPKEGPSILRIQQVVRGDSAAYFCASSPPVAATGELFFGEGSRLTVL.

The V and J genes are TRBV28 and TRBJ1-1; D is undetermined. This CDR3 has 13 amino acids. V was trimmed by 3 bases and J by 4 bases, leaving 9 bases between them. Germline values: CDR1 MDHEN, CDR2 SYDVKM. DNA of the CDR3: TGTGCCAGCAGTTTTCAGGCTGGCACTGAAGCTTTCTTT. Encoded protein: CASSFQAGTEAFF.

A single count supports this clone. The chain links TRBV19 to TRBJ2-3, with TRBD2 matching over 14 bases. V was clipped by 5 bases and J by 4 bases; unmatched bases: 2. CDR1 and CDR2 (germline): LNHDA, SQIVND (reference sequence). The CDR3 has 15 residues. CDR3 DNA sequence: TGTGCCAGTAGTGGACTAGCGGGGGGTTCAGATACGCAGTATTTT. This gives the protein CASSGLAGGSDTQYF.

The rearrangement links TRBV18 to TRBJ2-7; D uncertain. V lost 3 bases and J 1 base, leaving 7 bases between the germline ends. Germline assignment: CDR1 KGHSH and CDR2 LQKENI. CDR3 length: 13 amino acids. The DNA of the CDR3 is TGTGCCAGCTCACCGCAGAATTCCTACGAGCAGTACTTC. Amino acids: CASSPQNSYEQYF.

The V call is TRBV2, the J call TRBJ2-5, with 7 positions matching TRBD1. The CDR3 covers 18 residues. Germline CDR1 reads SNHLY; CDR2 reads FYNNEI. The trim removed 0 bases at V and 0 bases at J, leaving 10 bases unmatched. The DNA for the CDR3 is TGTGCCAGCAGTGAAGCTTGGTGGGCAGGGGGAGACCAAGAGACCCAGTACTTC. As protein: CASSEAWWAGGDQETQYF. The variable domain in full, with the rest retrieved from reference TRBV2 and TRBJ2-5, is EPEVTQTPSHQVTQMGQEVILRCVPISNHLYFYWYRQILGQKVEFLVSFYNNEISEKSEIFDDQFSVERPDGSNFTLKIRSTKLEDSAMYFCASSEAWWAGGDQETQYFGPGTRLLVL.

This chain joins TRBV28 and TRBJ2-3; D perhaps matches TRBD2 (7 bases). This CDR3 contains 16 residues. CDR1 is MDHEN, CDR2 SYDVKM, per germline. V lost 7 bases and J lost 2, with 19 bases in between. The CDR3 coding sequence is TGTGCCAGCACCTCTTTGGGAGGGGGGATCACAGATACGCAGTATTTT. Amino acid sequence: CASTSLGGGITDTQYF.

This chain links TRBV3-1 (or the pseudogene TRBV3-2) with TRBJ1-2, with D maybe TRBD1 (5 bases). CDR1 LGHDT and CDR2 YNNKEL come from the germline V gene (reference sequence). The CDR3 loop spans 14 amino acids. V gave up 0 bases and J gave up 7 bases, with 12 bases separating them. This CDR3 is CASSQDGGGSGYTF. The DNA of the CDR3 is TGTGCCAGCAGCCAAGATGGTGGGGGTAGTGGCTACACCTTC.

V usage is TRBV7-3 and J usage is TRBJ1-1, with D possibly matching TRBD1 (6 bases). Germline CDR1 and CDR2: SGHTA and FQGTGA. V was cut by 4 bases and J by 4 bases, with 7 bases left in between. The CDR3 sequence is 12 residues long. The CDR3 DNA reads TGTGCCAGCAGCTCGGACAGCACTGAAGCTTTCTTT. It yields the protein CASSSDSTEAFF. Based on the CDR3 plus reference TRBV7-3 and TRBJ1-1, the full variable domain is GAGVSQTPSNKVTEKGKYVELRCDPISGHTALYWYRQSLGQGPEFLIYFQGTGAADDSGLPNDRFFAVRPEGSVSTLKIQRTERGDSAVYLCASSSDSTEAFFGQGTRLTVV.

Written as DNA, the CDR3 is TGTGCCAGCAGTGAAGTGGGCAGGGGTAAGAACACTGAAGCTTTCTTT. Its protein product is CASSEVGRGKNTEAFF. The chain has TRBV6-1 and TRBJ1-1; weak D call: TRBD1 (6 bases). V gave up 1 base and J gave up 1 base, with 13 bases separating them. Germline V gene lookup returns CDR1 MNHNS and CDR2 SASEGT. This CDR3 contains 16 residues.